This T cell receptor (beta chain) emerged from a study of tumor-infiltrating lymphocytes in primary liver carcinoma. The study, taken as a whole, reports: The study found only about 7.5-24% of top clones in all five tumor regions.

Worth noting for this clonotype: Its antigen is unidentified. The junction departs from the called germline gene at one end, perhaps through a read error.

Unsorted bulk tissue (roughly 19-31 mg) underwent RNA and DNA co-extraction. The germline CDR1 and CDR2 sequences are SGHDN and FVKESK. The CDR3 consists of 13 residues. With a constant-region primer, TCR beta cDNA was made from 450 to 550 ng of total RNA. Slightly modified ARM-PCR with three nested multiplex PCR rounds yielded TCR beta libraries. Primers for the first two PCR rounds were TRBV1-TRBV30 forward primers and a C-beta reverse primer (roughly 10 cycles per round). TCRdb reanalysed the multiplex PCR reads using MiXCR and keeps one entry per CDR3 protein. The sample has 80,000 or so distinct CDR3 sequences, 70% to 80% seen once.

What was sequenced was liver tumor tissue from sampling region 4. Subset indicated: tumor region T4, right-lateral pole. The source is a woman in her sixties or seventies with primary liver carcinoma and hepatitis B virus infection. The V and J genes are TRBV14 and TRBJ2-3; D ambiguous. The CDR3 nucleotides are TGTGCCAGCGGCAGTCTGAGCACAAATACGCAGTATTTT. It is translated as CASGSLSTNTQYF. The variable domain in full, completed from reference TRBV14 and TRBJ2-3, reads EAGVTQFPSHSVIEKGQTVTLRCDPISGHDNLYWYRRVMGKEIKFLLHFVKESKQDESGMPNNRFLAERTGGTYSTLKVQPAELEDSGVYFCASGSLSTNTQYFGPGTRLTVL.